Listed below are T cell receptor beta chains from one sample, sequenced in a study of technical replicates of blood from four donors. Clones were read by immunoSEQ multiplex PCR, and TCRdb kept only the in-frame ones, dropping some. The sample yields 74,000 or so clones, approximately 93% seen once. Sample: T cells isolated from PBMCs. These receptor sequences come from a human donor in good health. CDR3s include the opening cysteine and the closing phenylalanine or tryptophan. A D gene is named only where the DNA matches it firmly. Some rows have no size entry. The others give once, few or many, or a class for an expanded clone.

.	TRBV29-1	13	TRBD2	TRBJ2-1	CSGHGGDYNEQFF	TGCAGCGGTCACGGGGGGGACTACAATGAGCAGTTCTTC
.	TRBV9	16	TRBD2	TRBJ2-5	CASSPGTSGVQETQYF	TGTGCCAGCAGCCCGGGGACTAGCGGGGTTCAAGAGACCCAGTACTTC
.	TRBV5-5	18	TRBD1	TRBJ1-5	CASSLGPGTGAINQPQHF	TGTGCCAGCAGCTTGGGGCCCGGGACAGGGGCTATAAATCAGCCCCAGCATTTT
.	TRBV9	18	.	TRBJ1-4	CASSPPIWQFATNEKLFF	TGTGCCAGCAGCCCCCCCATTTGGCAGTTTGCAACTAATGAAAAACTGTTTTTT
.	TRBV30	11	.	TRBJ2-3	CASGTDDTQYF	TGTGCCTCCGGGACTGATGATACGCAGTATTTT
.	TRBV28	13	.	TRBJ2-2	CASRRIDTGELFF	TGTGCCAGCAGGAGAATCGACACCGGGGAGCTGTTTTTT
.	TRBV4-1	17	TRBD1	TRBJ2-2	CASSQGSGQSNTGELFF	TGCGCCAGCAGCCAAGGATCGGGACAGTCGAACACCGGGGAGCTGTTTTTT
.	TRBV4-3	15	TRBD2	TRBJ2-7	CASSQDTAGVYEQYF	TGCGCCAGCAGCCAAGATACCGCGGGAGTCTACGAGCAGTACTTC
.	TRBV28	14	.	TRBJ2-7	CASSFTHLLREQYF	TGTGCCAGCAGTTTTACCCACCTGCTTCGGGAGCAGTACTTC
.	TRBV29-1	22	TRBD2	TRBJ2-3	CSVEFGTQSRTSGYFITDTQYF	TGCAGCGTTGAGTTCGGGACTCAGTCCCGGACTAGCGGATACTTTATCACAGATACGCAGTATTTT
.	TRBV15	15	TRBD2	TRBJ2-7	CATSRGPAGVSEQYF	TGTGCCACCAGCAGAGGCCCAGCGGGAGTCTCCGAGCAGTACTTC
.	TRBV7-9	15	TRBD2	TRBJ2-2	CASSPGTSPPGELFF	TGTGCCAGCAGCCCCGGGACTAGTCCGCCCGGGGAGCTGTTTTTT
.	TRBV6-5	14	TRBD2	TRBJ2-5	CASSYGGSAETQYF	TGTGCCAGCAGTTATGGCGGGAGCGCAGAGACCCAGTACTTC
.	TRBV15	14	.	TRBJ1-2	CATSRSEAPYLYTF	TGTGCCACCAGCAGATCAGAGGCCCCATACCTATACACCTTC
.	TRBV9	15	.	TRBJ2-5	CASSVVPTAQETQYF	TGTGCCAGCAGCGTAGTTCCGACAGCCCAAGAGACCCAGTACTTC
.	TRBV9	15	TRBD2	TRBJ2-1	CASRILEGGPYEQFF	TGTGCCAGCAGGATCCTTGAGGGAGGGCCTTATGAGCAGTTCTTC
.	TRBV14	15	TRBD1	TRBJ2-5	CASSLETGYQETQYF	TGTGCCAGCAGCCTTGAGACAGGGTACCAAGAGACCCAGTACTTC
.	TRBV28	17	TRBD2	TRBJ2-1	CASSLTSGRPGRDEQFF	TGTGCCAGCAGTTTAACTAGCGGGAGGCCAGGCAGGGATGAGCAGTTCTTC
.	TRBV4-3	15	TRBD2	TRBJ2-1	CASSQGLAGVWEQFF	TGCGCCAGCAGCCAAGGACTAGCGGGAGTTTGGGAGCAGTTCTTC
.	TRBV5-1	14	TRBD2	TRBJ2-7	CASATSGFSYEQYF	TGCGCCAGCGCGACTAGCGGGTTCTCCTACGAGCAGTACTTC
.	TRBV10-3	15	TRBD2	TRBJ2-1	CAISDLAGANNEQFF	TGTGCCATCAGTGACCTAGCGGGAGCGAATAATGAGCAGTTCTTC
once	TRBV6-5	15	TRBD1	TRBJ2-3	CASSAGTGGVYTQYF	TGTGCCAGCAGTGCCGGGACAGGGGGCGTATATACGCAGTATTTT
.	TRBV25-1	16	.	TRBJ1-4	CASSEYQEGTNEKLFF	TGTGCCAGCAGTGAATACCAGGAAGGAACTAATGAAAAACTGTTTTTT
.	TRBV30	12	.	TRBJ2-7	CAWSTTSYEQYF	TGTGCCTGGAGTACAACTAGTTACGAGCAGTACTTC
.	TRBV11-2	13	.	TRBJ1-2	CASRTGKGYGYTF	TGTGCCAGCAGAACAGGAAAGGGGTATGGCTACACCTTC
.	TRBV5-6	15	TRBD1	TRBJ2-7	CASSLMDRGEYEQYF	TGTGCCAGCAGCTTGATGGACAGGGGAGAATACGAGCAGTACTTC
.	TRBV6-5	13	TRBD1	TRBJ1-3	CASEDRAGNTIYF	TGTGCCAGCGAAGACAGGGCTGGAAACACCATATATTTT
.	TRBV5-6	18	TRBD2	TRBJ2-3	CASSYVFGGTSATDTQYF	TGTGCCAGCAGCTATGTTTTTGGGGGGACTAGCGCAACAGATACGCAGTATTTT
once	TRBV6-1	15	TRBD2	TRBJ2-1	CASSEGGSSYNEQFF	TGTGCCAGCAGTGAAGGCGGGAGCTCCTACAATGAGCAGTTCTTC
.	TRBV28	14	.	TRBJ2-5	CASSLTGVQETQYF	TGTGCCAGCAGTTTAACGGGGGTCCAAGAGACCCAGTACTTC
.	TRBV5-1	15	.	TRBJ1-2	CASSYGTGTNYGYTF	TGCGCCAGCAGTTACGGCACAGGGACTAACTATGGCTACACCTTC
.	TRBV10-3	15	.	TRBJ1-2	CAISRGQGMRSGYTF	TGTGCCATCAGCCGAGGGCAGGGGATGAGGAGTGGCTACACCTTC
.	TRBV6-6	11	.	TRBJ2-1	CASSSNNEQFF	TGTGCCAGCAGCTCTAACAATGAGCAGTTCTTC
.	TRBV11-3	14	TRBD2	TRBJ2-3	CASARGTSADTQYF	TGTGCCAGCGCCCGAGGGACTAGCGCAGATACGCAGTATTTT
.	TRBV5-4	14	TRBD2	TRBJ2-1	CASSLWTSVNEQFF	TGTGCCAGCAGCCTTTGGACTAGCGTCAATGAGCAGTTCTTC
.	TRBV7-9	14	.	TRBJ2-7	CASSRPGHLYEQYF	TGTGCCAGCAGCCGTCCCGGACATCTATACGAGCAGTACTTC
.	TRBV28	16	TRBD1	TRBJ1-5	CASSLGPRTGNQPQHF	TGTGCCAGCAGTTTAGGCCCTCGGACAGGGAACCAGCCCCAGCATTTT
.	TRBV11-2	15	.	TRBJ2-6	CASSLGSSGANVLTF	TGTGCCAGCAGCCTAGGCAGTTCTGGGGCCAACGTCCTGACTTTC
once	TRBV5-1	12	.	TRBJ2-3	CASSLTTDTQYF	TGCGCCAGCAGTCTAACCACAGATACGCAGTATTTT
.	TRBV27	14	TRBD2	TRBJ2-1	CASGGLAGFNEQFF	TGTGCCAGCGGGGGACTAGCGGGATTCAATGAGCAGTTCTTC
.	TRBV14	15	.	TRBJ2-3	CASSQDYGAWDTQYF	TGTGCCAGCAGCCAAGATTATGGAGCTTGGGATACGCAGTATTTT
.	TRBV27	14	TRBD1	TRBJ2-3	CASSRTGGQDTQYF	TGTGCCAGCAGTCGAACAGGGGGTCAAGATACGCAGTATTTT
.	TRBV5-4	13	.	TRBJ1-1	CASSGQMNTEAFF	TGTGCCAGCAGCGGACAGATGAACACTGAAGCTTTCTTT
.	TRBV23-1	15	TRBD2	TRBJ2-1	CASSQSTGGPRIQFF	TGCGCCAGCAGTCAATCGACGGGAGGCCCCCGCATCCAGTTCTTC
.	TRBV19	13	.	TRBJ1-2	CASIRAAGNGYTF	TGTGCCAGTATCCGGGCTGCCGGGAATGGCTACACCTTC
.	TRBV25-1	17	.	TRBJ1-3	CASRNPNPQGRGNTIYF	TGTGCCAGCAGAAATCCTAACCCGCAGGGGAGAGGAAACACCATATATTTT
.	TRBV7-9	16	.	TRBJ2-1	CASSATFLDSYNEQFF	TGTGCCAGCAGCGCCACGTTCTTGGACAGCTACAATGAGCAGTTCTTC